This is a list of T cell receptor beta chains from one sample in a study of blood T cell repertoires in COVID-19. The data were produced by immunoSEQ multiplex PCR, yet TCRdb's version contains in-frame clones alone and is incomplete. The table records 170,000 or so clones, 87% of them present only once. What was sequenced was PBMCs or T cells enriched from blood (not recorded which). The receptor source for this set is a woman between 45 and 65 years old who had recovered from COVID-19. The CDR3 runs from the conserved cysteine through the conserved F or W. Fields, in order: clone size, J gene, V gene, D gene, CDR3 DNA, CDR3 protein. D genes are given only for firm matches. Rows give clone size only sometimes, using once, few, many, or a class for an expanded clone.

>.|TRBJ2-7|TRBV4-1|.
TGCGCCAGCAGCCAAGAACGAGGAGGCGAGCAGTACTTC
CASSQERGGEQYF
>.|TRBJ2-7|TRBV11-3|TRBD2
TGTGCCAGCGCAAAGACTAGCGGCTCCTACGAGCAGTACTTC
CASAKTSGSYEQYF
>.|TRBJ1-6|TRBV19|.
TGTGCCAGTAGTTGGGGCCAGAGCTCCTATAATTCACCCCTCCACTTT
CASSWGQSSYNSPLHF
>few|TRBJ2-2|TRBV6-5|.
TGTGCCAGCAGGAAGACTAGTGTAAGCACCGGGGAGCTGTTTTTT
CASRKTSVSTGELFF
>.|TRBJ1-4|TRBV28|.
TGTGCCAGCAGTGCGACGACAAAGGCCGATAATGAAAAACTGTTTTTT
CASSATTKADNEKLFF
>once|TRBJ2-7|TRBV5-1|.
TGCGCCAGCAGCTTGTTAAGCGGGCCGCAGGAGCAGTACTTC
CASSLLSGPQEQYF
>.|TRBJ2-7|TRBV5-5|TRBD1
TGTGCCAGCGGGAGAGGGGGCGGGTACGAGCAGTACTTC
CASGRGGGYEQYF
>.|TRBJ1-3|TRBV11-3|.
TGTGCCAGCAGCCCCCTTGACAGATACCTTCCTGGAAACACCATATATTTT
CASSPLDRYLPGNTIYF
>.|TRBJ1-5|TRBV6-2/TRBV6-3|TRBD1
TGTGCCAGCAGTGGACAGGGGTATCAGCCCCAGCATTTT
CASSGQGYQPQHF
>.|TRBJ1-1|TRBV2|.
TGTGCCAGCAGTCGGAACAGGGAGACTGAAGCTTTCTTT
CASSRNRETEAFF
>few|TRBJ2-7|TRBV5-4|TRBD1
TGTGCCAGCAGCACGGACAGGGGGCTTCTCGAGCAGTACTTC
CASSTDRGLLEQYF
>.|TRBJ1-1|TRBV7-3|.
TGTGCCAGCAGCTCGACAGTAAACACTGAAGCTTTCTTT
CASSSTVNTEAFF
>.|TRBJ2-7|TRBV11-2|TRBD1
TGTGCCAGCAGCCCCCTGACAGGGGGCAGCTACGAGCAGTACTTC
CASSPLTGGSYEQYF
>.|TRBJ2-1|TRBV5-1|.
TGCGCCAGCAGCTCGAGCGGATCCTACAATGAGCAGTTCTTC
CASSSSGSYNEQFF
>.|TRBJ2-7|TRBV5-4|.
TGTGCCAGCAGCTTGGGTTCGACGGGGGTGCAGTACTTC
CASSLGSTGVQYF
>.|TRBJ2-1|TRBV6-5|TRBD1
TGTGCCAGCAGTTCCCTTGGACAGGGGAGGTACAATGAGCAGTTCTTC
CASSSLGQGRYNEQFF